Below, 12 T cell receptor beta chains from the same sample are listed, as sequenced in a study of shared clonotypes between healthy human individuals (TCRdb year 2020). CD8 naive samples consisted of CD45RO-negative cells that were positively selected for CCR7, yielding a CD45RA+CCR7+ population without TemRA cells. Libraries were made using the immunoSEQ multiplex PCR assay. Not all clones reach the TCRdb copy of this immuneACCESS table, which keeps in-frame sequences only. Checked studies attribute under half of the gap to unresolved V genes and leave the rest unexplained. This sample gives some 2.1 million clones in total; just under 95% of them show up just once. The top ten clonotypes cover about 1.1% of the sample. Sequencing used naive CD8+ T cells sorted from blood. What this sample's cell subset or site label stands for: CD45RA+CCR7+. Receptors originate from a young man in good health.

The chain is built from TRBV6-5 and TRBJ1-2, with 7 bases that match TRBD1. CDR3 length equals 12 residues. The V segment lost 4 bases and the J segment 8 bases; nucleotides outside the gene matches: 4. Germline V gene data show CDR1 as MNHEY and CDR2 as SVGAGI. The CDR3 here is CASSFTGVGYTF. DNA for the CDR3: TGTGCCAGCAGTTTCACAGGGGTAGGCTACACCTTC.

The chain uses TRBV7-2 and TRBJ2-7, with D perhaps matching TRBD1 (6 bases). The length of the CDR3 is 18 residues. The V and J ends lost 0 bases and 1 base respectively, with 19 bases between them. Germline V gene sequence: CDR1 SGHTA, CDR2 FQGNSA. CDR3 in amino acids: CASSLAGSVLDRSYEQYF. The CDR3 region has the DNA TGTGCCAGCAGCTTAGCCGGCTCAGTTTTGGACAGATCCTACGAGCAGTACTTC.

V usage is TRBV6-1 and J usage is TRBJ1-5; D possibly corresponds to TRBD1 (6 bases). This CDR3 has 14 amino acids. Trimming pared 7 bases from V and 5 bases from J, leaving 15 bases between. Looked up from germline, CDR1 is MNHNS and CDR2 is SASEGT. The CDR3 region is CASIGTFGYQPQHF. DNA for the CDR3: TGTGCCAGCATTGGGACATTTGGCTATCAGCCCCAGCATTTT.

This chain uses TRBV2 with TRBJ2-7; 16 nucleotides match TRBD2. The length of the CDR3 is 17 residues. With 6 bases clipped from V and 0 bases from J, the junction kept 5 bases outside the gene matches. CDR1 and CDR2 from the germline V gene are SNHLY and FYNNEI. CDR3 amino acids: CASRRGTSGRDSYEQYF. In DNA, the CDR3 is TGTGCCAGCAGGCGGGGGACTAGCGGGAGGGACTCCTACGAGCAGTACTTC.

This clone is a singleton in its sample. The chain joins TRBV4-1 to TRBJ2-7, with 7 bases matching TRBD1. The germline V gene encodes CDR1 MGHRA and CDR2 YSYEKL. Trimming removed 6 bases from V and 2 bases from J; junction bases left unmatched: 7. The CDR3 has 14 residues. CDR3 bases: TGCGCCAGCAGGGAGACAGGGCTAACCTACGAGCAGTACTTC. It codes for CASRETGLTYEQYF.

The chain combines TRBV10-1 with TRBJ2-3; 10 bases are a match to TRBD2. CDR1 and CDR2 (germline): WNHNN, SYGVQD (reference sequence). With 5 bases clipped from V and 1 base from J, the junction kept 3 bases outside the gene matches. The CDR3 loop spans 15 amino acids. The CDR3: CASSPGTSGTDTQYF. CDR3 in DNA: TGCGCCAGCAGTCCCGGGACTAGCGGCACAGATACGCAGTATTTT.

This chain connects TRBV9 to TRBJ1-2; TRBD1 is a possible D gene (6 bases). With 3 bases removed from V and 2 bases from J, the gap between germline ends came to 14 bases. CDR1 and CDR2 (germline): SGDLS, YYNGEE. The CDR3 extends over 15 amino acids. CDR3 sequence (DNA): TGTGCCAGCAGCGACGACCCCGACAGGAACTATGGCTACACCTTC. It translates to CASSDDPDRNYGYTF.

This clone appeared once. In DNA, the CDR3 is TGCGCCAGCAGCCAAGAAAGGGTAGCGGGGGTAGAGAAAGAGACCCAGTACTTC. Its protein product is CASSQERVAGVEKETQYF. The chain recombines TRBV4-3 with TRBJ2-5, with TRBD2 matching over 9 bases. CDR1 is LGHNA, CDR2 YSLEER, per germline. CDR3 length equals 18 residues. The V gene end was trimmed by 0 bases and the J gene end by 3 bases; junction bases not matched to a gene: 11.

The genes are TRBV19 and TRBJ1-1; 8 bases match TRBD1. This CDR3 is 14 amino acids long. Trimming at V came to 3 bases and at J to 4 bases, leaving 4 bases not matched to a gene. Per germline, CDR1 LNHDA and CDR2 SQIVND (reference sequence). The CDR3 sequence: CASSMNRGFTEAFF. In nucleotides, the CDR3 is TGTGCCAGTAGTATGAACAGGGGGTTCACTGAAGCTTTCTTT.

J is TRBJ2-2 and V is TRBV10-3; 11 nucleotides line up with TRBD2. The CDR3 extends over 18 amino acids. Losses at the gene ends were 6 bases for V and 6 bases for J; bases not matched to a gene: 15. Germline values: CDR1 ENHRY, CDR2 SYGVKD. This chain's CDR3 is CAISESYSGRAVAGELFF. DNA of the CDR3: TGTGCCATCAGCGAATCGTATAGCGGGAGGGCCGTCGCCGGGGAGCTGTTTTTT.

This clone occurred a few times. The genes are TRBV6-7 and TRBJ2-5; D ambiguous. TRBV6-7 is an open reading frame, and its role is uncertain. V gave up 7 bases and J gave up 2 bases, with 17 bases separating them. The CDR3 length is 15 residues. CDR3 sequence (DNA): TGTGCCAGCACTTATCGGAAGGGTGGGCAAGAGACCCAGTACTTC. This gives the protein CASTYRKGGQETQYF.

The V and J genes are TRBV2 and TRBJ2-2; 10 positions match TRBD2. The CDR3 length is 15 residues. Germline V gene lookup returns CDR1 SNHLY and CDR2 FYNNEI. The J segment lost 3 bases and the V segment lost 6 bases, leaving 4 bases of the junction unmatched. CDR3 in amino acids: CASRILAGYTGELFF. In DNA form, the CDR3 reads TGTGCCAGCAGGATACTAGCGGGATACACCGGGGAGCTGTTTTTT.